In this sample, the clone carrying this TCR beta chain turned up many times. The entry originates in a study of T cells in Graves' hyperthyroidism and ophthalmopathy. Between the trimmed V and J ends, which lost 2 bases and 1 base, there was a span of 12 bases. From germline, CDR1 is MDHEN and CDR2 SYDVKM. The CDR3 is made up of 15 amino acids. Amplification yielded TCR beta CDR3 regions, with RNA transcripts as the source. The HTBI primer set was used in a first-round RT-PCR of the TCR CDR3. From the multiplex PCR reads, TCRdb called clonotypes with MiXCR, one entry per CDR3 protein. Found here are some 600,000 distinct CDR3 sequences, about 15% of them singletons; the top ten hold under 7%.

The chain uses TRBV28 and TRBJ2-7; D unresolved. The sequencing sample was made of blood. The sequence was obtained from a woman in her 30s with Graves' hyperthyroidism that later progressed to Graves' ophthalmopathy. The CDR3 nucleotides are TGTGCCAGCAGTTTACTCACCAGGCGTTCCTACGAGCAGTACTTC. Protein product: CASSLLTRRSYEQYF. The entire variable domain, with the rest obtained from reference TRBV28 and TRBJ2-7, is as follows: DVKVTQSSRYLVKRTGEKVFLECVQDMDHENMFWYRQDPGLGLRLIYFSYDVKMKEKGDIPEGYSVSREKKERFSLILESASTNQTSMYLCASSLLTRRSYEQYFGPGTRLTVT.